This entry lists 6 T cell receptor delta chains sequenced from one sample in a study of human gamma delta and Vdelta1 T cells. Their specific antigens are unknown. TCRdb repeated clone calling on the PCR reads with CATT. The table records some 13,000 delta-chain clones, approximately 51% of them present only once. Sequenced material: Vdelta1 gamma-delta T cells from blood grown in culture (DOT cells). The receptors were gathered from a human donor in good health.

V usage is TRDV1 and J usage is TRDJ1, with a weak D call TRDD3 (5 bases). CDR3 size: 17 residues. The ends were cut back, 2 bases at V and 11 bases at J, with 27 bases in the middle. In germline, CDR1 is TSWWSYY, CDR2 QGS. In DNA form, the CDR3 reads TGTGCTCTTGGGGAATCTGGGAAAGTGCCTCCCGTACGGGGGCTCATCTTT. Translating it yields CALGESGKVPPVRGLIF.

This clone is a singleton in its sample. The chain recombines TRDV1 with TRDJ1, with 11 bases identical to TRDD3. CDR3 length: 21 residues. CDR1 is TSWWSYY, CDR2 QGS, per germline. V lost 2 bases to trimming and J lost 0 bases; unmatched junction nucleotides: 17. CDR3 amino acids: CALGEFGPYSLLGDNTDKLIF. The CDR3 DNA follows: TGTGCTCTTGGGGAATTTGGCCCCTATTCTCTACTGGGGGATAACACCGATAAACTCATCTTT.

This clone was counted once. The V call is TRDV1, the J call TRDJ1; 7 bases are shared with TRDD3. CDR3 length: 21 residues. V trimming: 2 bases; J trimming: 4 bases; junction bases outside the gene matches: 25. Germline V gives CDR1 TSWWSYY, CDR2 QGS. The CDR3: CALGEVCLAHTGDLPYDKLIF. CDR3 nucleotides: TGTGCTCTTGGGGAAGTGTGCCTAGCGCATACTGGGGACCTACCTTACGATAAACTCATCTTT.

For this clone: One end of the junction fails to match germline, which may point to a read error. The chain links TRDV1 to TRDJ1; 9 nucleotides agree with TRDD3. The germline CDR1 and CDR2 sequences are TSWWSYY and QGS. The CDR3 is made up of 23 amino acids. The CDR3 is CAPGELTVSAALGDALGTDKLIF. In DNA form, the CDR3 reads TGTGCTCCTGGGGAACTAACGGTTAGTGCTGCCCTGGGGGATGCCCTGGGGACCGATAAACTCATCTTT.

A J gene of TRDJ1 was called, though the V gene was not. The CDR3 sequence is 14 residues long. CDR3 region: CARRRKGYTDKLIF. The CDR3 nucleotides are TGTGCCCGCCGGCGCAAGGGGTACACCGATAAACTCATCTTT.

This rearrangement joins TRDV1 to TRDJ1; maybe TRDD2 (6 bases). V was cut by 2 bases and J by 8 bases, with 30 bases left in between. CDR3 size: 19 residues. From germline, CDR1 is TSWWSYY and CDR2 QGS. CDR3 nucleotides: TGTGCTCTTGGGGAAGCAACCTTCCCCACGCTGGGACAGGGCCTGAAACTCATCTTT. The encoded protein is CALGEATFPTLGQGLKLIF.